These 32 T cell receptor beta chains share one sample of origin, sequenced in a study of T cells in Graves' hyperthyroidism and ophthalmopathy. TCR beta CDR3 regions were amplified from RNA transcripts. The HTBI primer set served for first-round RT-PCR of the TCR CDR3. TCRdb re-analysed the multiplex PCR reads in MiXCR, keeping a single row per CDR3 protein. The sample has about 280,000 distinct CDR3 sequences; less than 30% are singletons. The sequenced sample was blood. These receptors were taken from a man in his forties with Graves' hyperthyroidism that later progressed to Graves' ophthalmopathy.

This clonotype was recorded many times. The rearrangement uses TRBV12-3 or TRBV12-4 and TRBJ2-5; 12 positions match TRBD2. There are 16 residues in the CDR3. Trimming at V came to 2 bases and at J to 5 bases, leaving 6 bases not matched to a gene. The DNA for the CDR3 is TGTGCCAGCAGTTTACGGCTAGCGGGAGGGGGGGAGACCCAGTACTTC. Amino acids: CASSLRLAGGGETQYF.

This clonotype was seen repeatedly, ten times or more. The rearrangement uses TRBV5-5 and TRBJ1-5; a possible D gene is TRBD1 (5 bases). The V end lost 3 bases, the J end lost 4 bases, and 11 bases lay between the germline ends. CDR3 size: 14 residues. From germline, CDR1 is SGHKS and CDR2 YYEKEE (reference sequence). The CDR3 DNA reads as TGTGCCAGCAGCTCACAGGACGGGAATCAGCCCCAGCATTTT. Translated, it gives CASSSQDGNQPQHF.

This clonotype occurred many times. The V call is TRBV6-2 or TRBV6-3, the J call TRBJ2-7, with TRBD1 matching over 8 bases. Per the germline V gene, CDR1 is MNHEY and CDR2 is SVGEGT. The V gene end was trimmed by 0 bases and the J gene end by 4 bases; junction bases not matched to a gene: 14. The CDR3 spans 18 residues. The CDR3 sequence: CASSYSQTPGTGEYEQYF. CDR3 sequence (DNA): TGTGCCAGCAGTTACTCTCAAACGCCCGGGACAGGAGAATACGAGCAGTACTTC.

This clonotype was detected many times. This chain connects TRBV20-1 to TRBJ1-2, with 8 bases matching TRBD1. This CDR3 has 16 residues. The J segment lost 8 bases and the V segment lost 6 bases, leaving 20 bases of the junction unmatched. Germline V lookup: CDR1 DFQATT, CDR2 SNEGSKA (reference sequence). The CDR3: CSAARMGQAVKEGYTF. For the CDR3, the DNA is TGCAGTGCGGCTCGTATGGGACAGGCAGTGAAGGAAGGCTACACCTTC.

Many counts were recorded for this clonotype. J is TRBJ1-1 and V is TRBV3-1, with D unresolved. CDR1 and CDR2 from the germline V gene are LGHDT and YNNKEL (reference sequence). CDR3 size: 13 residues. V lost 0 bases and J 4 bases, leaving 6 bases between the germline ends. The CDR3 loop reads CASSQDYGTEAFF. DNA for the CDR3: TGTGCCAGCAGCCAAGATTACGGCACTGAAGCTTTCTTT.

The sample holds many counts of this clonotype. The chain uses TRBV12-3 or TRBV12-4 and TRBJ2-7, with a possible D match to TRBD2 (5 bases). V was clipped by 5 bases and J by 5 bases, with 13 bases between them. CDR3 size: 13 residues. CDR3 sequence reads: CASSLTPRDEQYF. The CDR3 DNA reads as TGTGCCAGCAGTCTCACCCCGCGGGACGAGCAGTACTTC.

This clonotype has ten or more counts. The chain carries TRBV2 and TRBJ2-7; 10 nucleotides agree with TRBD1. The CDR3 spans 15 residues. Losses at the gene ends were 6 bases for V and 0 bases for J; bases not matched to a gene: 5. CDR1 is SNHLY and CDR2 is FYNNEI in the germline V gene. The CDR3: CASRAGTGVSYEQYF. CDR3 nucleotide sequence: TGTGCCAGCAGAGCCGGGACAGGGGTCTCCTACGAGCAGTACTTC.

This clonotype was recorded at least ten times. Written as DNA, the CDR3 is TGCGCCAGCAGCCAAGACAGGTATCAGCCCCAGCATTTT. Amino acid sequence: CASSQDRYQPQHF. This chain joins TRBV4-1 and TRBJ1-5; the D is unclear. In germline, CDR1 is MGHRA, CDR2 YSYEKL. V dropped 0 bases and J dropped 5 bases, with 5 bases sitting between them. This CDR3 is 13 amino acids long.

This clonotype was found many times. J is TRBJ1-1 and V is TRBV14; possibly TRBD1 for D (5 bases). V dropped 1 base and J dropped 1 base, with 10 bases sitting between them. CDR3 length: 15 residues. CDR1 SGHDN and CDR2 FVKESK come from the germline V gene. CDR3 region: CASSQGWDWNTEAFF. Here the CDR3 DNA reads TGTGCCAGCAGCCAAGGGTGGGACTGGAACACTGAAGCTTTCTTT.

This chain connects TRBV10-3 to TRBJ2-5, with 10 bases fitting TRBD2. Per germline, CDR1 ENHRY and CDR2 SYGVKD. Trimming at V came to 2 bases and at J to 7 bases, leaving 4 bases not matched to a gene. The CDR3 extends over 14 amino acids. The chain's CDR3 is CAISEPRLAGTQYF. DNA of the CDR3: TGTGCCATCAGTGAGCCTCGACTAGCGGGGACCCAGTACTTC.

This clonotype was observed many times. The chain joins TRBV15 to TRBJ2-6; D is unclear. CDR1 is LNHNV, CDR2 YYDKDF, per germline (reference sequence). The V end was cut by 9 bases, the J end by 0 bases, with 6 bases between. The length of the CDR3 is 13 residues. In DNA form, the CDR3 reads TGTGCCACAGAAAGCTCTGGGGCCAACGTCCTGACTTTC. This translates into CATESSGANVLTF.

The rearrangement uses TRBV7-2 and TRBJ2-5, with TRBD2 identical over 8 bases. Germline lookup yields CDR1 SGHTA and CDR2 FQGNSA. With 1 base clipped from V and 5 bases from J, the junction kept 9 bases outside the gene matches. The CDR3 is made up of 16 amino acids. The CDR3 coding sequence is TGTGCCAGCAGCTTAGGGAGGAACGGGGGGGTTGAGACCCAGTACTTC. As protein: CASSLGRNGGVETQYF.

The sample holds a few counts of this clonotype. The DNA for the CDR3 is TGTGCCAGCAGCCCTTCTAGCGGGAGCGGTTCCGGGGAGCTGTTTTTT. Residues: CASSPSSGSGSGELFF. The chain couples TRBV11-2 to TRBJ2-2, with 10 bases aligning to TRBD2. This CDR3 contains 16 residues. Germline lookup yields CDR1 SGHAT and CDR2 FQNNGV. V was pared by 5 bases and J by 6 bases, with 9 bases of the junction left unmatched. Filled out from reference TRBV11-2 and TRBJ2-2, the complete variable domain reads EAGVAQSPRYKIIEKRQSVAFWCNPISGHATLYWYQQILGQGPKLLIQFQNNGVVDDSQLPKDRFSAERLKGVDSTLKIQPAKLEDSAVYLCASSPSSGSGSGELFFGEGSRLTVL.

This chain uses TRBV6-5 with TRBJ1-2; 7 bases align to TRBD1. Trimming cost V 4 bases and J 8 bases; bases outside gene matches: 7. This CDR3 spans 13 amino acids. Germline-derived CDR1 and CDR2 are MNHEY and SVGAGI. The DNA for the CDR3 is TGTGCCAGCAGTTTAACAGGGGAGAAGGGCTACACCTTC. Translated: CASSLTGEKGYTF.

This clonotype occurred many times. This chain connects TRBV11-2 to TRBJ2-5, with TRBD2 matching 12 bases. The length of the CDR3 is 17 residues. Unmatched junction bases numbered 8, after V lost 1 base and J lost 5 bases. The germline V gene encodes CDR1 SGHAT and CDR2 FQNNGV. CDR3 region: CASSLVLAGGPRETQYF. The CDR3 bases are TGTGCCAGCAGCTTAGTCCTAGCGGGAGGGCCCCGGGAGACCCAGTACTTC.

This CDR3 is CASSLLAGSELFF. CDR3 nucleotide sequence: TGTGCCAGCAGCCTTCTAGCGGGATCGGAGCTGTTTTTT. This sequence joins TRBV14 and TRBJ2-2; 9 positions match TRBD2. There are 13 residues in the CDR3. The trim removed 4 bases at V and 10 bases at J, leaving 4 bases unmatched. Germline V gene sequence: CDR1 SGHDN, CDR2 FVKESK.

As concerns this clonotype: At one end the junction does not follow the germline gene, possibly because of a read error. Here the CDR3 DNA reads TGCGCCAGCGGCTTGACTAGCGGGAACCAAGAGACCCAGTACTTC. Protein sequence: CASGLTSGNQETQYF. J is TRBJ2-5 and V is TRBV5-1; TRBD2 matches at 11 bases. This CDR3 has 15 amino acids. Germline V gene lookup returns CDR1 SGHRS and CDR2 YFSETQ.

This clonotype was recorded at least ten times. As the CDR3 is not closed by the conserved phenylalanine or tryptophan, this likely results from a read error. J is TRBJ1-1 and V is TRBV9; D not certain. Germline V gene data show CDR1 as SGDLS and CDR2 as YYNGEE. The CDR3 runs to 14 residues. The ends were cut back, 0 bases at V and 6 bases at J, with 12 bases in the middle. DNA for the CDR3: TGTGCCAGCAGCGTAGACGGGGTCTCCGCTGAAGCTTTCTCT. It yields the protein CASSVDGVSAEAFS.

This clonotype was counted ten times or more. The chain carries TRBV28 and TRBJ1-1; tentatively, D is TRBD1 (6 bases). V dropped 3 bases and J dropped 0 bases, with 8 bases sitting between them. CDR1 MDHEN and CDR2 SYDVKM come from the germline V gene. The CDR3 is made up of 14 amino acids. CDR3 sequence (DNA): TGTGCCAGCAGTTTCTCAGGGGTGAACACTGAAGCTTTCTTT. It translates to CASSFSGVNTEAFF. The variable domain in full, with the rest retrieved from reference TRBV28 and TRBJ1-1, is DVKVTQSSRYLVKRTGEKVFLECVQDMDHENMFWYRQDPGLGLRLIYFSYDVKMKEKGDIPEGYSVSREKKERFSLILESASTNQTSMYLCASSFSGVNTEAFFGQGTRLTVV.

The table lists this clonotype with many counts. The chain uses TRBV12-3 or TRBV12-4 and TRBJ2-7; D call uncertain. The CDR3 consists of 11 residues. V gave up 0 bases and J gave up 9 bases, with 6 bases separating them. In DNA form, the CDR3 reads TGTGCCAGCAGTTTAGCTTCGGTGCAGTACTTC. This codes for CASSLASVQYF.

This clonotype occurred many times. The rearrangement uses TRBV5-6 and TRBJ2-2; 8 nucleotides line up with TRBD1. Germline loops: CDR1 SGHDT, CDR2 YYEEEE. The CDR3 length is 15 residues. The junction had 7 bases not matched to a gene; V was cut back by 4 bases and J by 5 bases. CDR3 region: CASSTGTGWTGELFF. The CDR3 bases are TGTGCCAGCAGCACGGGGACAGGCTGGACCGGGGAGCTGTTTTTT.

This rearrangement joins TRBV7-8 to TRBJ2-6; a possible D gene is TRBD2 (5 bases). V shed 5 bases and J shed 0 bases, with 11 bases lying between them. In germline, CDR1 is SGHVS, CDR2 FQNEAQ. There are 16 residues in the CDR3. The CDR3, as DNA: TGTGCCAGCAGCCCCTCGGGGAGCTCTGGGGCCAACGTCCTGACTTTC. Protein product: CASSPSGSSGANVLTF.

The sample holds many counts of this clonotype. The rearrangement uses TRBV5-1 and TRBJ1-1; no reliable D call. V gave up 2 bases and J gave up 2 bases, with 7 bases separating them. The CDR3 totals 13 residues. CDR1 SGHRS and CDR2 YFSETQ come from the germline V gene. CDR3 sequence reads: CASSFMENTEAFF. For the CDR3, the DNA is TGCGCCAGCAGCTTCATGGAAAACACTGAAGCTTTCTTT.

This clonotype was seen many times. The V and J genes are TRBV19 and TRBJ2-7, with 8 bases lining up with TRBD2. This CDR3 is 14 amino acids long. Germline trimming cut 4 bases from V and 3 bases from J; bases unmatched to any gene: 5. Germline assignment: CDR1 LNHDA and CDR2 SQIVND (reference sequence). The DNA for the CDR3 is TGTGCCAGTAGTAAACTAGCGGATGACTACGAGCAGTACTTC. Residues: CASSKLADDYEQYF.

The rearrangement joins TRBV6-5 to TRBJ2-5, with D possibly matching TRBD2 (6 bases). Trimming removed 4 bases at V and 5 bases at J, with 11 bases between. The V gene's germline CDR1 is MNHEY and CDR2 SVGAGI. The CDR3 totals 13 residues. CDR3 in DNA: TGTGCCAGCAGTTTCGGGGGAAAGGAGACCCAGTACTTC. Translated: CASSFGGKETQYF.

This clonotype was seen only once. The V call is TRBV11-1, the J call TRBJ2-7; D is undetermined. The CDR3 sequence is 16 residues long. In germline, CDR1 is SGHAT, CDR2 FQDESV (reference sequence). Trimming took 2 bases from V and 6 from J, leaving 20 bases between them. CDR3 in DNA: TGTGCCAGCAGCTTATCGGGTAGGACCTTACTTACCGAGCAGTACTTC. This codes for CASSLSGRTLLTEQYF.

This clonotype came up many times. The V call is TRBV20-1, the J call TRBJ2-7; D is perhaps TRBD2 (6 bases). V lost 0 bases and J 3 bases, leaving 6 bases between the germline ends. The CDR3 spans 12 residues. CDR1 is DFQATT and CDR2 is SNEGSKA in the germline V gene (reference sequence). CDR3 nucleotides: TGCAGTGCTAGAGAGGAGGGCTACGAGCAGTACTTC. Its translation: CSAREEGYEQYF.

The V call is TRBV12-3 or TRBV12-4, the J call TRBJ2-4; D gene ambiguous. There are 12 residues in the CDR3. V was cut by 6 bases and J by 8 bases, with 11 bases left in between. CDR3 region: CASSPGRDIQYF. In nucleotides, the CDR3 is TGTGCCAGCAGCCCCGGAAGGGACATTCAGTACTTC.

In this sample, this clonotype turned up once. The V and J genes are TRBV6-1 and TRBJ2-7; D could derive from TRBD1 or TRBD2 (5 bases each). The germline V and J ends were trimmed by 9 bases and 4 bases, with 16 bases remaining between them. The CDR3 totals 13 residues. Germline CDR1 and CDR2: MNHNS and SASEGT. The CDR3, as DNA: TGTGCCAGAAAGGGACGGACGCTTTACGAGCAGTACTTC. Translated, it gives CARKGRTLYEQYF.

This clonotype showed up many times. This chain connects TRBV10-1 to TRBJ1-1; D not resolved. Germline CDR1 reads WNHNN; CDR2 reads SYGVQD (reference sequence). CDR3 size: 13 residues. Trimming cost V 5 bases and J 1 base, with 8 bases left between them. The CDR3 sequence is CASSRAANTEAFF. The CDR3 DNA reads TGCGCCAGCAGTAGGGCGGCGAACACTGAAGCTTTCTTT.

This clonotype was seen repeatedly, ten times or more. The chain is built from TRBV28 and TRBJ2-7; D is uncertain. The V end was cut by 2 bases, the J end by 4 bases, with 9 bases between. This CDR3 comprises 13 residues. The V gene's germline CDR1 is MDHEN and CDR2 SYDVKM. CDR3 DNA sequence: TGTGCCAGCAGTTTAGGACGGTTTTACGAGCAGTACTTC. Translating it yields CASSLGRFYEQYF.

Ten or more counts support this clonotype. The V and J genes are TRBV29-1 and TRBJ2-5, with D possibly matching TRBD2 (5 bases). With 3 bases removed from V and 5 bases from J, the gap between germline ends came to 10 bases. The CDR3 covers 12 residues. Germline V gene lookup returns CDR1 SQVTM and CDR2 ANQGSEA. In DNA form, the CDR3 reads TGCAGCGTTGATAAGGGAGTCGAGACCCAGTACTTC. Protein product: CSVDKGVETQYF.